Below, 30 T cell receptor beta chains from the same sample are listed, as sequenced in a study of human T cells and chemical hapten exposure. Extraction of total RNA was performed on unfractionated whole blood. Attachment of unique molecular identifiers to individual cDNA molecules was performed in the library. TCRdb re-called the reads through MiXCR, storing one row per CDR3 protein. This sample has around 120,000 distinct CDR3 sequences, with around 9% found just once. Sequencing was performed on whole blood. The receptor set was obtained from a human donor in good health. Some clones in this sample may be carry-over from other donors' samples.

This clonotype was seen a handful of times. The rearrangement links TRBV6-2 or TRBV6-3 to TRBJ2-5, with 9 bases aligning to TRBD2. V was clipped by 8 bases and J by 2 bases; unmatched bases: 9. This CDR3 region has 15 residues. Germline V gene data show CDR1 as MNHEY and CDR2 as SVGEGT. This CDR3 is CASQAGGSFQETQYF. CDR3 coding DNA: TGTGCCAGCCAAGCGGGGGGTTCTTTTCAAGAGACCCAGTACTTC.

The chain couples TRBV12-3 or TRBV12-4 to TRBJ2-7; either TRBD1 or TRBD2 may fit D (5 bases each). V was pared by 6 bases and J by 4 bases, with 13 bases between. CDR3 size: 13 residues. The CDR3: CASRPGPGYEQYF. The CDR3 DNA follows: TGTGCCAGCAGACCGGGACCAGGTTACGAGCAGTACTTC.

CDR3 DNA sequence: TGTGCCATCAGTGAGGGTACGGGGGATCAGCCCCAGCATTTT. Amino acid sequence: CAISEGTGDQPQHF. The rearrangement uses TRBV10-3 and TRBJ1-5, with a possible D match to TRBD1 (5 bases). The germline gives CDR1 ENHRY, CDR2 SYGVKD. The CDR3 totals 14 residues. Trimming stripped 2 bases from V and 5 bases from J, with 10 bases between.

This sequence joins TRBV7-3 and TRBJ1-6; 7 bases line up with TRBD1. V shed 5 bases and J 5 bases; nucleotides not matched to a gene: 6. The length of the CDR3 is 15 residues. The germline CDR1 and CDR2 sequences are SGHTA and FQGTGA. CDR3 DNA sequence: TGTGCCAGCAGCCCCACAGGGGCGGATAATTCACCCCTCCACTTT. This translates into CASSPTGADNSPLHF.

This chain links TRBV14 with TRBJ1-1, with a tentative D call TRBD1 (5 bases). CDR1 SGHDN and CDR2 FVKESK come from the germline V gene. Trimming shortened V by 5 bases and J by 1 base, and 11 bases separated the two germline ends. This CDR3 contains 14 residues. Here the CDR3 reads CASSWYDRNTEAFF. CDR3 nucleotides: TGTGCCAGCAGCTGGTATGACAGGAACACTGAAGCTTTCTTT.

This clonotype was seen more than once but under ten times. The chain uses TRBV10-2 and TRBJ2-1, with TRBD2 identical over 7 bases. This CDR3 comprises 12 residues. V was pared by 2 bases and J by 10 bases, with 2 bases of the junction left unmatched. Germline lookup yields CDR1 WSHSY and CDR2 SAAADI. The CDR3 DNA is TGCGCCAGCAGTGAGGGGACTAAAGAGCAGTTCTTC. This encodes CASSEGTKEQFF.

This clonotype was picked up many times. CDR3 amino acids: CASRRLAGGKYNEQFF. For the CDR3, the DNA is TGTGCCAGCAGACGACTAGCGGGAGGCAAATACAATGAGCAGTTCTTC. The chain is built from TRBV7-2 and TRBJ2-1; 13 nucleotides agree with TRBD2. Germline CDR1 is SGHTA and CDR2 is FQGNSA. Trimming at V came to 6 bases and at J to 4 bases, leaving 6 bases not matched to a gene. The CDR3 has 16 residues.

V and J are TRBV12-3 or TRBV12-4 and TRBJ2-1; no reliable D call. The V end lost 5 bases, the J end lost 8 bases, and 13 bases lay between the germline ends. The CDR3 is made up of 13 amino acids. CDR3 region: CASSIRPADEQFF. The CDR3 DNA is TGTGCCAGCAGTATCCGCCCCGCGGATGAGCAGTTCTTC.

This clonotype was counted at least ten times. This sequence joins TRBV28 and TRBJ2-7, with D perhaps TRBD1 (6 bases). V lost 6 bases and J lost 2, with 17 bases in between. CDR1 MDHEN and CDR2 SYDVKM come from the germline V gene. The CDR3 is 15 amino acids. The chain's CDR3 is CASSSPATGTYEQYF. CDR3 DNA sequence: TGTGCCAGCAGCTCCCCAGCTACAGGGACCTACGAGCAGTACTTC. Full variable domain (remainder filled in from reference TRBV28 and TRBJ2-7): DVKVTQSSRYLVKRTGEKVFLECVQDMDHENMFWYRQDPGLGLRLIYFSYDVKMKEKGDIPEGYSVSREKKERFSLILESASTNQTSMYLCASSSPATGTYEQYFGPGTRLTVT.

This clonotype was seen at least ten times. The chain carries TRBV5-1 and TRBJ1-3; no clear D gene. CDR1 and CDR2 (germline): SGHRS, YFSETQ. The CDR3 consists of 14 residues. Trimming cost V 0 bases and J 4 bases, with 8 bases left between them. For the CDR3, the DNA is TGCGCCAGCAGCTTGGATGGCCGAGGAAACACCATATATTTT. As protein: CASSLDGRGNTIYF.

The CDR3 loop reads CSARDRRIATDTQYF. CDR3 in DNA: TGCAGTGCTAGAGATAGGCGGATAGCGACAGATACGCAGTATTTT. This chain connects TRBV20-1 to TRBJ2-3, with D possibly matching TRBD2 (5 bases). Germline loops: CDR1 DFQATT, CDR2 SNEGSKA (reference sequence). The CDR3 sequence is 15 residues long. With 0 bases removed from V and 3 bases from J, the gap between germline ends came to 13 bases.

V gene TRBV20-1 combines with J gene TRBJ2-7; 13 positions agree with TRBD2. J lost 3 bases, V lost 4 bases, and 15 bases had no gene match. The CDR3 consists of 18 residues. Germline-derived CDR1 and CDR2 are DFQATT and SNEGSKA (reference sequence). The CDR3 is CSAILWPMTSGGSYEQYF. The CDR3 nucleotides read TGCAGTGCTATCCTCTGGCCGATGACTAGCGGGGGGAGCTACGAGCAGTACTTC.

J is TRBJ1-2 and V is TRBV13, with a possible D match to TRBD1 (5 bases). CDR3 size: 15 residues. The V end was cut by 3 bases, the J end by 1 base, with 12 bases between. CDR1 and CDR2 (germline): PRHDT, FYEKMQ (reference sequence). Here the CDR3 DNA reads TGTGCCAGCAGCTTCGACAGTCAAAGTAACTATGGCTACACCTTC. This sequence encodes CASSFDSQSNYGYTF.

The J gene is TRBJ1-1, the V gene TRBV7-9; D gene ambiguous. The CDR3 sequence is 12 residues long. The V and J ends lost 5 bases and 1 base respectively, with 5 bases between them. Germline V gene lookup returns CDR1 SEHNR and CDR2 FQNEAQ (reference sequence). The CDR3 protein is CASSKPNTEAFF. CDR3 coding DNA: TGTGCCAGCAGCAAGCCGAACACTGAAGCTTTCTTT.

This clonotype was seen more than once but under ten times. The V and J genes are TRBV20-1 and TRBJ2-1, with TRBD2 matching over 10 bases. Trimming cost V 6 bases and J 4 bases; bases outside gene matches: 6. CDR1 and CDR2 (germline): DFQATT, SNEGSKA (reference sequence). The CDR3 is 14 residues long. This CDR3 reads CSAQTSGTYNEQFF. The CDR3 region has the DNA TGCAGTGCCCAAACTAGCGGGACTTACAATGAGCAGTTCTTC.

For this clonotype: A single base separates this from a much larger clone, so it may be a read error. The DNA of the CDR3 is TGTGCCAGCATTGGGGGGGGGGCTAACTATGGCTACACCTTC. Its translation: CASIGGGANYGYTF. This chain joins TRBV6-5 and TRBJ1-2, with D maybe TRBD1 (5 bases). The CDR3 contains 14 residues. The V and J ends lost 7 bases and 0 bases respectively, with 12 bases between them. Per the germline V gene, CDR1 is MNHEY and CDR2 is SVGAGI.

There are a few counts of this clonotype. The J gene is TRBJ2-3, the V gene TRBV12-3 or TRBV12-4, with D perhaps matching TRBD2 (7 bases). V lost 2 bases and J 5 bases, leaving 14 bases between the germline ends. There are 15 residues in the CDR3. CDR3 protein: CASSLIGGLGDTQYF. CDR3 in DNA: TGTGCCAGCAGTTTAATCGGGGGGCTCGGAGATACGCAGTATTTT.

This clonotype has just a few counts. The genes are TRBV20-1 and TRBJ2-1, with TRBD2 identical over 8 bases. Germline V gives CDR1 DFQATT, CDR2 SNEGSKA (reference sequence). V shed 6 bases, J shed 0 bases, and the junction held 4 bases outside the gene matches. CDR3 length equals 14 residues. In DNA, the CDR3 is TGCAGTGCGGAGCGGGAGAGCTCCTACAATGAGCAGTTCTTC. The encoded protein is CSAERESSYNEQFF.

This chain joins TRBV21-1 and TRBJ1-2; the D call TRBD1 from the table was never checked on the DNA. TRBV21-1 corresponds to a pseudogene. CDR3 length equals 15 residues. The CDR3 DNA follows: TGTGCCAGCCCCACTTCCGGGGGGTGTGGACGCGGCTACACCTTC. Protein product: CASPTSGGCGRGYTF.

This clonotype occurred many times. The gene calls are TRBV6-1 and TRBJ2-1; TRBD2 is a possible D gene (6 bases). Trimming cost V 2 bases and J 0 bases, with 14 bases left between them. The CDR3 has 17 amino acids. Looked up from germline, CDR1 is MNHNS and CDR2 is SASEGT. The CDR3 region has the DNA TGTGCCAGCAGTGAATCGGAACGGGAGTTCTCCTACAATGAGCAGTTCTTC. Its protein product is CASSESEREFSYNEQFF.

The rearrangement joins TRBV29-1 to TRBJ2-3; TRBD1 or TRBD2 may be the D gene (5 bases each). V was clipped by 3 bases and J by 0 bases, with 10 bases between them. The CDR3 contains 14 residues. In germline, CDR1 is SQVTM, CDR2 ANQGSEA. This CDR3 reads CSVEGTGSTDTQYF. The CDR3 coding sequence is TGCAGCGTTGAGGGGACGGGGAGCACAGATACGCAGTATTTT.

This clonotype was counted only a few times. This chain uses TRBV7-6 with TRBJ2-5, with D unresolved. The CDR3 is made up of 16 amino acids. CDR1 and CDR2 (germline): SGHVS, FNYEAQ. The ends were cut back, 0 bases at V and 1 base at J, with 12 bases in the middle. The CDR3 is CASSLAESAFQETQYF. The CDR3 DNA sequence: TGTGCCAGCAGCTTAGCGGAGTCGGCATTCCAAGAGACCCAGTACTTC.

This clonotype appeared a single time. The CDR3 region has the DNA TGTGCCAGCAGTGCTGCGACAGGGCGGGAACCTCCATGGCAGCCCCAGCATTTT. Encoded protein: CASSAATGREPPWQPQHF. This sequence joins TRBV6-1 and TRBJ1-5; 7 bases map to TRBD1. From germline, CDR1 is MNHNS and CDR2 SASEGT. The J segment lost 7 bases and the V segment lost 4 bases, leaving 19 bases of the junction unmatched. The CDR3 loop spans 18 amino acids.

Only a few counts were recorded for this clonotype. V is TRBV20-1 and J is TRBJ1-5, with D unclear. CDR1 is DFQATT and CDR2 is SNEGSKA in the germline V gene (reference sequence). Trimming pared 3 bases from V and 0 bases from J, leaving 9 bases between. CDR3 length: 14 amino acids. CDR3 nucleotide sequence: TGCAGTGCTAGTATCTGGGCTAGCAATCAGCCCCAGCATTTT. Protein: CSASIWASNQPQHF.

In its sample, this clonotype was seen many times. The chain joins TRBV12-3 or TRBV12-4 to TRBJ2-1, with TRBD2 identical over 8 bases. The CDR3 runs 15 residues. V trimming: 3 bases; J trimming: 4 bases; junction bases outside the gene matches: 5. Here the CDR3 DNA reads TGTGCCAGCAGTTTTCGGGAGGGATATTACAATGAGCAGTTCTTC. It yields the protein CASSFREGYYNEQFF.

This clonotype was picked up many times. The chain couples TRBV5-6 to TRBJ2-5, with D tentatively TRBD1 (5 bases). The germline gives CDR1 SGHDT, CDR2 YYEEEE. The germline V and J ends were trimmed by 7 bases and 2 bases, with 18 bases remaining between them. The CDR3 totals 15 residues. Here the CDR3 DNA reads TGTGCCAGCTATCCAGACAGCGAAATTCAAGAGACCCAGTACTTC. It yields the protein CASYPDSEIQETQYF.

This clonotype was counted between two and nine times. The DNA of the CDR3 is TGTGCCAGTAGTATAGATGTGACTAGCGGGGGAGAGTACAATGAGCAGTTCTTC. Amino acid sequence: CASSIDVTSGGEYNEQFF. J is TRBJ2-1 and V is TRBV19; the match to TRBD2 covers 12 bases. J was trimmed by 4 bases and V by 0 bases; bases with no gene match: 7. Germline lookup yields CDR1 LNHDA and CDR2 SQIVND (reference sequence). This CDR3 has 18 residues.

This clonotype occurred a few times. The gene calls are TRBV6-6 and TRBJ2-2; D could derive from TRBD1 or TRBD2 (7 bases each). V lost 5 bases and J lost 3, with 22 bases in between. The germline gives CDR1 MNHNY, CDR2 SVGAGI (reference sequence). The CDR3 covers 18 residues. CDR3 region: CASSPPTGSGGDTGELFF. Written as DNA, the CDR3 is TGTGCCAGCAGTCCCCCGACAGGGAGTGGGGGGGACACCGGGGAGCTGTTTTTT.

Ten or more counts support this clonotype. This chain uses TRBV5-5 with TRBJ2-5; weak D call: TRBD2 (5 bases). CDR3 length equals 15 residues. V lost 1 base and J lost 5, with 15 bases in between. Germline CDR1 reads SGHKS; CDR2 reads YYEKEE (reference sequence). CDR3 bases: TGTGCCAGCAGCTTGCCGGACTTAGTGGGGGAGACCCAGTACTTC. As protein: CASSLPDLVGETQYF.

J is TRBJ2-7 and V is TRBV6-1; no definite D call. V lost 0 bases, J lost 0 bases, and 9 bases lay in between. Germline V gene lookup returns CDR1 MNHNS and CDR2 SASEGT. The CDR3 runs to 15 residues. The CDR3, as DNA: TGTGCCAGCAGTGAAGCCTGGCAGGCCTCCTACGAGCAGTACTTC. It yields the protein CASSEAWQASYEQYF.